This T cell receptor beta chain is drawn from a study of cytomegalovirus exposure and HLA in healthy donors. In the PCR, 60 Vbeta and 13 Jbeta primers were used. Repertoires were generated with immunoSEQ multiplex PCR, while TCRdb's copy carries only in-frame clones and drops some. The sample shows approximately 100,000 clones, 75% to 90% of them seen only once. A remark on this clone: Its antigen is not identified.

General study points: A missense variant in DCLRE1C was later tied to TCR beta V- and J-gene trimming. The authors later found HLA-associated TCR beta chains more clonally expanded than equally common others. A few chains tied to CMV proved CMV antigen-specific in vitro. Evidence from a later analysis indicated that most CMV-associated TCR beta chains looked HLA-restricted.

Germline CDR1 reads LGHNA; CDR2 reads YNFKEQ. There are 14 residues in the CDR3. With 5 bases removed from V and 5 bases from J, the gap between germline ends came to 12 bases. The receptor's source is a man aged 30-40 years in good health and CMV-seronegative. The sample consisted of PBMCs. The rearrangement links TRBV4-2 to TRBJ1-4; maybe TRBD1 (5 bases). CDR3 sequence: CASSETDPNEKLFF. For the CDR3, the DNA is TGTGCCAGCAGCGAGACAGACCCGAATGAAAAACTGTTTTTT.